The subject of this entry is one T cell receptor (beta chain). The CDR3 length is 14 residues. Between the trimmed V and J ends, which lost 3 bases and 7 bases, there was a span of 16 bases. Germline V gives CDR1 SEHNR, CDR2 FQNEAQ (reference sequence). In assigning cohorts, the study relied on participant-reported clinical history. The data belong to a study of blood T cell repertoires in COVID-19. Measured with immunoSEQ multiplex PCR; TCRdb has only the in-frame clones, and not every one. The data show roughly 450,000 clones, around 90% seen once. This receptor was obtained from a man younger than 35 who had recovered from COVID-19. The sequencing input was PBMCs or T cells enriched from blood (not recorded which). V and J are TRBV7-9 and TRBJ2-7, with D perhaps matching TRBD2 (5 bases). The CDR3 region has the DNA TGTGCCAGCAGCTTCACCAGCCCGACGGGGGAGCAGTACTTC. This codes for CASSFTSPTGEQYF.